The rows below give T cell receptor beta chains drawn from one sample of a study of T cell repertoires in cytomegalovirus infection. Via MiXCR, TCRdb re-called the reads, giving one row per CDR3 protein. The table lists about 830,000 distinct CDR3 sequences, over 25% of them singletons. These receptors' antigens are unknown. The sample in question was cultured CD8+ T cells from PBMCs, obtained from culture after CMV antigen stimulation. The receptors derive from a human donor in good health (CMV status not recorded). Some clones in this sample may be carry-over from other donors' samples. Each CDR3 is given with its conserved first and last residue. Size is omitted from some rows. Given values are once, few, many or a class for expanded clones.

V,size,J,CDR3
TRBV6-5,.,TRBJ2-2,CASIGVGENTGELFF
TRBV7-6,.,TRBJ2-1,CVSSLRTSGENEQFF
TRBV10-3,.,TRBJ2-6,CAISESNSGANVLTF
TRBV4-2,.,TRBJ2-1,CASSQTPTGTPPDEQFF
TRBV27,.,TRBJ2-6,CARPPDRAGANVLTF
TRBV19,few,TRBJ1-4,CASSAATGSEKLFF
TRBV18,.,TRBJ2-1,CASSRRRGWDYNEQFF
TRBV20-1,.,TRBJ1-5,CSASEGEGNQPQHF
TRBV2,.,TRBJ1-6,CASRGGTGGDSPLHF
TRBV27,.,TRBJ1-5,CASSHQGSNQPQHF
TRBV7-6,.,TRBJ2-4,CASSYDRIQYF
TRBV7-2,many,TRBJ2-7,CASSGGRSYEQYF
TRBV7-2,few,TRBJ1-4,CASSFWAATNEKLFF
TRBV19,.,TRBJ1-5,CASSIYDNQPQHF
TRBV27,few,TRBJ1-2,CASSAGTGGLYGYTF
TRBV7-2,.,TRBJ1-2,CASSATTVLYGYTF
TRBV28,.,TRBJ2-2,CASSPSKDSAVYPPSRNTGELFF
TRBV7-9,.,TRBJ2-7,CASTPSSSYEQYF
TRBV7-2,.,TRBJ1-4,CASSLDPGGNEKLFF
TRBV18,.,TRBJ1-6,CASSSEEYNSPLHF
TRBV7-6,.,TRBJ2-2,CASSLEAANTGELFF
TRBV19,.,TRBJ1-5,CASTSPIGGDQPQHF
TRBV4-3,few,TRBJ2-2,CASSATGGASGELFF
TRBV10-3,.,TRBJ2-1,CAIRITSTNEQFF
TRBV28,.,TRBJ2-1,CASSFPRDRGGNEQFF
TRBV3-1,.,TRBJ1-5,CASSRGRTNQPQHF
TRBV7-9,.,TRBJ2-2,CASRGGGSGELFF
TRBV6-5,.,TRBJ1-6,CASSYSGQDSLLHF
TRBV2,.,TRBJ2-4,CATLGLAGTKNIQYF
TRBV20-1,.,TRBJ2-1,CSARRPTGDYNEQFF
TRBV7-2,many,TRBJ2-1,CASSWGGGGNEQFF
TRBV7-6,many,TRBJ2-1,CASSVMGQTSSYNEQFF
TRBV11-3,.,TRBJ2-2,CASSFGGGPNTGELFF
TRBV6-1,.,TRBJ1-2,CASSSRDSNYGYTF
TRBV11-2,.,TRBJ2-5,CASNLGPSLAGGTGTQYF
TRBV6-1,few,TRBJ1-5,CAAGFLGNQPQHF
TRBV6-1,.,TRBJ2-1,CASSERASGGPDEQFF
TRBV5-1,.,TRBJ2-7,CASSLEGSISYEQYF
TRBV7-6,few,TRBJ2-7,CASRRRDEQYF
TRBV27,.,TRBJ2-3,CASSLRDPSFRTDTQYF
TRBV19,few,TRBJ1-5,CASTTTGDYSNQPQHF
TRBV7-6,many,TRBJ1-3,CASSLFGTSSGNTIYF
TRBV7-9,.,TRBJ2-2,CASSSTSLRAHRDTGELFF
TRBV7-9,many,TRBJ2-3,CASSPRRAGYTDTQYF
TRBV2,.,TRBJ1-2,CASSGPPNGYTF
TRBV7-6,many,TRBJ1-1,CASSLGGASEAFF
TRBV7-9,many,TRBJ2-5,CASSLSEADQETQYF
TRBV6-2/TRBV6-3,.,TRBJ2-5,CASTGVRDKLDEETQYF
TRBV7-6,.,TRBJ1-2,CASSRGFYGYTF
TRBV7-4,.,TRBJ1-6,CASSLMTETNSPLHF
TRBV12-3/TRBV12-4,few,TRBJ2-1,CASSLAGRSSYNEQFF
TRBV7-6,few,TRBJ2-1,CASSLGGRAANEQFF
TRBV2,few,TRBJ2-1,CASPRGLAGNNEQFF
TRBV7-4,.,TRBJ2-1,CASSLWARHEQFF
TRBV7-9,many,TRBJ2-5,CASSLSAEQETQYF
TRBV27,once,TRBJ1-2,CASSLSSRGSRGYTF
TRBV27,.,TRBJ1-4,CASRVGLGDEKLFF